This T cell receptor (beta chain) was captured in a study of T-cell memory formation after mild COVID-19. Germline CDR1 and CDR2: MNHEY and SVGEGT. The V and J ends lost 4 bases and 6 bases respectively, with 13 bases between them. The CDR3 consists of 13 residues. TCRdb independently ran MiXCR on the 5' RACE reads; one entry per CDR3 protein. The data hold 55,000 to 70,000 distinct CDR3 sequences, with about a quarter observed a single time. This clonotype was counted between two and nine times. Sequences were obtained from PBMCs or a T cell subset sorted from them (not recorded which). The TCR originated in a man aged 18-30 years who had mild COVID-19 (a few samples of this study predate the infection). Cell type and time point are not known. V usage is TRBV6-2 or TRBV6-3 and J usage is TRBJ2-7, with D possibly TRBD1 on 6 matching bases. CDR3 sequence reads: CASSSQGGTEQYV. The CDR3 DNA is TGTGCCAGCAGTTCGCAAGGGGGAACCGAGCAGTACGTC.